This T cell receptor (beta chain) was documented in a study of CD8 T cells in Susac syndrome. Whole-study findings and limits: As acknowledged by the study, its TCR sequencing and HLA analysis included a relatively small number of individuals.

Details on this clonotype: Antigen specificity is unknown.

TCR beta was sequenced from blood CD8+ and CD4+ T cells. Negative magnetic isolation gave CD8+ and CD4+ cells; FACS enriched CD8+ TEMRA. The RNA input was roughly 0.45 to 1 ug, and it was reverse transcribed with random hexamers. Multiplex immunoSEQ PCR targeted 54 Vbeta and 13 Jbeta TCR beta segments. TCRdb processed the immunoSEQ multiplex PCR reads anew with MiXCR; each CDR3 protein has one entry. The data contain 350,000 to 550,000 distinct CDR3 sequences, 85% to 90% of them singletons. There are 14 residues in the CDR3. Germline assignment: CDR1 SQVTM and CDR2 ANQGSEA. V was pared by 2 bases and J by 0 bases, with 10 bases between.

The source is a human donor with multiple sclerosis. The J gene is TRBJ1-1, the V gene TRBV29-1; no definite D call. Sequencing used CD8+ T cells from PBMCs. The CDR3 spells CSVELRGMNTEAFF. CDR3 DNA: TGCAGCGTTGAACTCCGGGGTATGAACACTGAAGCTTTCTTT.